This TCR beta chain was recorded in a study of cytomegalovirus exposure and HLA in healthy donors. The wider study: A prior study identified over 100 million unique TCR beta sequences from 190 million or so T cells. The study's findings and limits: The number of N-insertions in an Asian-associated ancestry cluster was reportedly below the approximately 680-donor mean in a later analysis. A missense DCLRE1C variant was associated with V- and J-gene trimming of TCR beta chains in a later analysis, and an independent cohort replicated the association. The study designated 160 or so TCR beta chains cytomegalovirus-associated.

Losses at the gene ends were 7 bases for V and 6 bases for J; bases not matched to a gene: 7. The CDR3 is 12 amino acids. Germline CDR1 and CDR2: SGDLS and YYNGEE. This clone was observed a few times. Antigen specificity is unknown. PCR was performed using 60 Vbeta and 13 Jbeta primers. The protocol was immunoSEQ multiplex PCR, while the TCRdb copy is restricted to in-frame clones and leaves out a portion. The data show about 130,000 clones, roughly three quarters seen once. This sequence originates from a young woman in good health and CMV-seronegative. The chain employs TRBV9 and TRBJ2-7; 7 nucleotides agree with TRBD2. Sequenced input: PBMCs. In nucleotides, the CDR3 is TGTGCCAGCGGAAGCGGGATTGGCGAGCAGTACTTC. It specifies CASGSGIGEQYF. Drawing the rest from reference TRBV9 and TRBJ2-7, the complete variable domain is DSGVTQTPKHLITATGQRVTLRCSPRSGDLSVYWYQQSLDQGLQFLIQYYNGEERAKGNILERFSAQQFPDLHSELNLSSLELGDSALYFCASGSGIGEQYFGPGTRLTVT.